This entry concerns a single TCR beta chain. This sample was taken from a study of low-dose radiotherapy and immunotherapy resistance in tumors. Time point meaning: after trial treatment. Noted treatment: LDRT plus nivolumab, ipilimumab, low-dose cyclophosphamide and aspirin (RACIN trial). Using a constant-region primer together with a V-primer adapter, TCRs were subjected to 15 to 20 PCR cycles of amplification. TCRdb reanalysed the reads using MiXCR and keeps one entry per CDR3 protein. Among 40,000 to 65,000 distinct CDR3 sequences listed, around a third were seen once. V was pared by 2 bases and J by 13 bases, with 9 bases between. This CDR3 is built from 10 residues. Germline V gene sequence: CDR1 SQVTM, CDR2 ANQGSEA.

The chain couples TRBV29-1 to TRBJ2-1; no reliable D call. The clonotype comes from a male donor with rectosigmoid adenocarcinoma. The sample here was PBMCs, taken after low-dose radiotherapy plus immunotherapy. The CDR3 loop reads CSVETAVQFF. In DNA, the CDR3 is TGCAGCGTTGAAACGGCCGTCCAGTTCTTC.